This TCR beta chain was documented in a study of T-cell reconstitution after alpha-beta-depleted transplantation in children. Germline assignment: CDR1 MNHNS and CDR2 SASEGT. Trimming pared 8 bases from V and 0 bases from J, leaving 13 bases between. This CDR3 has 14 amino acids. A library of TCRbeta sequences, prepared with unique molecular identifiers, was generated. One entry per CDR3 protein, called by TCRdb with MiXCR from the PCR reads. Here the sample spans 600,000 to 700,000 distinct CDR3 sequences, 15% to 20% being singletons. This clonotype was seen repeatedly, ten times or more. The gene calls are TRBV6-1 and TRBJ1-2, with D unresolved. The specimen was PBMCs from the stem cell graft donor, collected from the stem cell graft. This clonotype was sampled from a human donor who donated a stem cell graft to a child with acute myeloid leukemia. Written as DNA, the CDR3 is TGTGCCAGCGCGGAGGGCTTAGCTAACTATGGCTACACCTTC. It yields the protein CASAEGLANYGYTF.